This T cell receptor beta chain was documented in a study of identical twins. Findings and caveats of the study: Models predicted less out-of-frame TCR alpha sharing in monozygotic twins than was found.

One entry per CDR3 protein, called by TCRdb with MiXCR from the 5' RACE reads. Here the sample spans about 500,000 distinct CDR3 sequences, roughly an eighth being singletons. Trimming took 2 bases from V and 0 from J, leaving 9 bases between them. The CDR3 loop spans 15 amino acids. In germline, CDR1 is SGHDT, CDR2 YYEEEE. Many counts were recorded for this clonotype. Antigen: not known. The same data also contributed to another study, on yellow fever vaccine responses in identical twins.

Material for sequencing was CD4+ T cells sorted from blood. The chain recombines TRBV5-6 with TRBJ1-3; possible D gene TRBD1, 6 bases. This TCR derives from a woman aged 18-29 years in good health. This chain's CDR3 is CASSFRGNSGNTIYF. CDR3 sequence (DNA): TGTGCCAGCAGCTTTAGGGGGAACTCTGGAAACACCATATATTTT.